The clone carrying this T cell receptor (beta chain) was seen repeatedly, ten times or more. Antigen specificity is unknown. This sample's TCRbeta library carried unique molecular identifier barcodes. MiXCR, applied by TCRdb to the PCR reads, yields one record per CDR3 protein. Of hundreds of thousands of distinct CDR3 sequences in the sample, about a tenth are singletons; the top ten hold roughly 28%. The CDR3 spans 13 residues. V lost 3 bases and J lost 2, with 7 bases in between. Germline V gene lookup returns CDR1 SGHTA and CDR2 FQGNSA. These data are taken from a study of T-cell reconstitution after alpha-beta-depleted transplantation in children. Findings of the study overall: Newly produced T cells mostly accounted for T-cell counts and diversity one year post-transplant. Reportedly, roughly two months post-transplant, alpha-beta T cells arose from several hundred expanded graft clones. The high TCRbeta diversity at day 60 in some patients came from surviving recipient T cells and thymic progenitors.

Sequences were derived from PBMCs, sampled before TCRalphabeta/CD19-depleted stem cell transplant. The source is a child less than two years old with acute myeloid leukemia, due to receive a stem cell transplant. V gene TRBV7-2 combines with J gene TRBJ2-5, with a possible D match to TRBD1 (6 bases). The CDR3 here is CASSFRGQETQYF. In nucleotides, the CDR3 is TGTGCCAGCAGCTTTAGGGGGCAAGAGACCCAGTACTTC.